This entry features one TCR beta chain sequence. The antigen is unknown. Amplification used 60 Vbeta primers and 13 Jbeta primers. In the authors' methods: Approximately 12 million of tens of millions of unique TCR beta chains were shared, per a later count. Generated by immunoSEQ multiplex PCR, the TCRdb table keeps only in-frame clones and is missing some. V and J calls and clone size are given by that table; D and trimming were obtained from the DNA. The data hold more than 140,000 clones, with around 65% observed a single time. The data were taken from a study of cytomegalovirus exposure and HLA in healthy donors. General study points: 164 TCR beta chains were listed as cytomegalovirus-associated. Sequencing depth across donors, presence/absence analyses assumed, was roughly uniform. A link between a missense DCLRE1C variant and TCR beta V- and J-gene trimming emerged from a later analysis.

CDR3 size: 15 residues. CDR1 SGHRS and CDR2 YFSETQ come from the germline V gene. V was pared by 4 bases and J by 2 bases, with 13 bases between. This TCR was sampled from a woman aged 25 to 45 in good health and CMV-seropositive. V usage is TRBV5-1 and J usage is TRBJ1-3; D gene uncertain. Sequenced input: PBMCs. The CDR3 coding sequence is TGCGCCAGCAGCCAGTCGGGGTCCCCTGGAAACACCATATATTTT. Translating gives CASSQSGSPGNTIYF.